Presented here are 18 T cell receptor beta chains from one specimen sequenced in a study of PD-1 blockade in classical Hodgkin lymphoma (dated by TCRdb to 2018 to 2021). Library generation was performed with the immunoSEQ multiplex PCR assay. Sourced from immuneACCESS, this table was stored by TCRdb with only in-frame sequences that have V and J called. A share of the clones is absent; for the studies checked, an unresolved V gene accounts for under half, and the remainder has no known explanation. In all, the sample holds 70,000 to 80,000 clones, and roughly 91% of those were seen once. Of the sample, roughly 8% is held by the ten largest clones. Reading the label with the study, this specimen's time point is: cycle 1 day 1 (C1D1), immediately before nivolumab initiation. Every trial patient had relapsed following autologous stem cell transplantation, and prior brentuximab vedotin exposure was what differed among cohorts A, B and C.

This specimen was peripheral blood mononuclear cells (PBMCs), taken at baseline. The origin of the receptors is a human donor with classical Hodgkin lymphoma.

The chain combines TRBV11-1 with TRBJ1-1; the D gene is possibly TRBD1 (6 bases). Trimming took off 8 bases at V and 3 bases at J, with 22 bases between the two ends. Germline V gives CDR1 SGHAT, CDR2 FQDESV (reference sequence). This CDR3 is built from 16 residues. The CDR3 DNA follows: TGTGCCAGCGACAGGCGTGGCTGGGGCGCGGACACTGAAGCTTTCTTT. Its translation: CASDRRGWGADTEAFF.

The rearrangement links TRBV27 to TRBJ1-2; D might be TRBD1 (5 bases). V lost 5 bases and J lost 4, with 20 bases in between. This CDR3 spans 16 amino acids. Germline CDR1 and CDR2: MNHEY and SMNVEV (reference sequence). The CDR3 DNA is TGTGCCAGCAGTCTGTTCCAGGCAGGGCGACCCTATGGCTACACCTTC. The encoded protein is CASSLFQAGRPYGYTF.

This chain links TRBV7-6 with TRBJ1-6; D unclear. This CDR3 contains 13 residues. Germline assignment: CDR1 SGHVS and CDR2 FNYEAQ. V was shortened by 4 bases and J by 14 bases, with 15 bases between the two germline ends. The CDR3 here is CASSSERGLALHF. CDR3 sequence (DNA): TGTGCCAGCAGCTCCGAAAGAGGGTTGGCCCTCCACTTT.

The chain has TRBV12-5 and TRBJ2-2, with 8 bases lining up with TRBD2. The germline V gene has CDR1 LGHNT and CDR2 FRNRAP. V trimming: 3 bases; J trimming: 0 bases; junction bases outside the gene matches: 3. This CDR3 has 16 residues. This CDR3 is CASGFIAGPNTGELFF. The CDR3 bases are TGTGCTAGTGGTTTCATAGCGGGACCGAACACCGGGGAGCTGTTTTTT.

This chain uses TRBV5-1 with TRBJ2-3; either TRBD1 or TRBD2 may supply D (5 bases each). This CDR3 contains 15 residues. Trimming took 0 bases from V and 2 from J, leaving 10 bases between them. The V gene's germline CDR1 is SGHRS and CDR2 YFSETQ. The chain's CDR3 is CASSLARDDTDTQYF. The CDR3 DNA reads as TGCGCCAGCAGCTTGGCCCGGGACGACACAGATACGCAGTATTTT.

The rearrangement links TRBV11-2 to TRBJ1-5; TRBD1 matches at 9 bases. CDR3 length equals 14 residues. Trimming removed 5 bases from V and 7 bases from J; junction bases left unmatched: 6. Looked up from germline, CDR1 is SGHAT and CDR2 is FQNNGV. The CDR3 DNA sequence: TGTGCCAGCAGCCTTCAGGACAGGGGACAGCCCCAGCATTTT. Its protein product is CASSLQDRGQPQHF.

The rearrangement links TRBV18 to TRBJ2-1; D is undetermined. Germline values: CDR1 KGHSH, CDR2 LQKENI. V gave up 6 bases and J gave up 8 bases, with 14 bases separating them. There are 13 residues in the CDR3. CDR3 nucleotide sequence: TGTGCCAGCTCCCCGCCCCCGGACCATGAGCAGTTCTTC. Translation gives CASSPPPDHEQFF.

The chain links TRBV21-1 to TRBJ2-3; the D call in the table, TRBD2, was not verified against the DNA. TRBV21-1 is recorded as a pseudogene. CDR3 length equals 20 residues. CDR3 sequence reads: CASSTGTSKEQGPRTDTQYF. CDR3 DNA sequence: TGTGCCAGCAGCACCGGGACTAGCAAAGAACAAGGTCCCCGCACAGATACGCAGTATTTT.

The chain links TRBV6-5 to TRBJ1-4; 7 positions agree with TRBD1. The length of the CDR3 is 16 residues. Germline CDR1 is MNHEY and CDR2 is SVGAGI. The V gene end was trimmed by 3 bases and the J gene end by 8 bases; junction bases not matched to a gene: 12. The CDR3 protein is CASSYGQGGFGEKLFF. The CDR3 coding sequence is TGTGCCAGCAGTTATGGGCAGGGGGGTTTCGGGGAAAAACTGTTTTTT.

The V and J genes are TRBV19 and TRBJ2-1, with TRBD2 identical over 11 bases. The length of the CDR3 is 15 residues. V dropped 5 bases and J dropped 6; count of bases not matched to a gene: 6. In germline, CDR1 is LNHDA, CDR2 SQIVND (reference sequence). The CDR3 is CASSPGLAGLNEQFF. CDR3 bases: TGTGCCAGTAGTCCAGGACTAGCGGGCCTCAATGAGCAGTTCTTC.

This clone was found once. This sequence joins TRBV19 and TRBJ2-7; 7 bases match TRBD1. The junction had 8 bases not matched to a gene; V was cut back by 6 bases and J by 3 bases. Per the germline V gene, CDR1 is LNHDA and CDR2 is SQIVND (reference sequence). The CDR3 contains 14 residues. CDR3 amino acids: CASSWTGKSYEQYF. CDR3 nucleotide sequence: TGTGCCAGTAGCTGGACAGGAAAGAGCTACGAGCAGTACTTC. Full variable domain (remainder filled in from reference TRBV19 and TRBJ2-7): DGGITQSPKYLFRKEGQNVTLSCEQNLNHDAMYWYRQDPGQGLRLIYYSQIVNDFQKGDIAEGYSVSREKKESFPLTVTSAQKNPTAFYLCASSWTGKSYEQYFGPGTRLTVT.

The V and J genes are TRBV10-3 and TRBJ1-5, with D perhaps TRBD1 (5 bases). V was pared by 6 bases and J by 3 bases, with 18 bases between. The CDR3 consists of 16 residues. Germline V gives CDR1 ENHRY, CDR2 SYGVKD. The CDR3 sequence is CAISPGGARNNQPQHF. The DNA for the CDR3 is TGTGCCATCAGCCCTGGGGGTGCCAGGAACAATCAGCCCCAGCATTTT.

V gene TRBV28 combines with J gene TRBJ2-3; D unresolved. The CDR3 totals 16 residues. Trimming stripped 3 bases from V and 0 bases from J, with 13 bases between. Germline loops: CDR1 MDHEN, CDR2 SYDVKM. CDR3 amino acids: CASSFRRTRSTDTQYF. The CDR3 region has the DNA TGTGCCAGCAGTTTTAGACGGACGAGGAGCACAGATACGCAGTATTTT.

The genes are TRBV29-1 and TRBJ1-4; 7 bases agree with TRBD1. J gave up 3 bases and V 4 bases, and 5 bases lay outside the gene matches. The CDR3 contains 14 residues. Germline values: CDR1 SQVTM, CDR2 ANQGSEA. CDR3 region: CSVVGDRANEKLFF. For the CDR3, the DNA is TGCAGCGTTGTTGGGGACAGAGCTAATGAAAAACTGTTTTTT.

This chain links TRBV18 with TRBJ2-7; a weak D match, TRBD2 (6 bases). Germline CDR1 KGHSH, CDR2 LQKENI. The V gene lost 4 bases and the J gene lost 2 bases, with 15 bases spanning the gap. The CDR3 length is 15 residues. The CDR3 protein is CASSRVGLSTYEQYF. CDR3 coding DNA: TGTGCCAGCTCACGAGTCGGACTATCCACCTACGAGCAGTACTTC.

The CDR3 loop is CASGRQVWGSPLHF. In DNA, the CDR3 is TGTGCCAGCGGCCGACAGGTTTGGGGTTCACCCCTCCACTTT. The chain links TRBV27 to TRBJ1-6, with a possible D match to TRBD1 (6 bases). The CDR3 consists of 14 residues. CDR1 is MNHEY and CDR2 is SMNVEV in the germline V gene (reference sequence). Trimming left V 8 bases short and J 9 bases short, with 17 bases between.

This chain uses TRBV9 with TRBJ2-4, with a possible D match to TRBD2 (5 bases). The germline V and J ends were trimmed by 3 bases and 7 bases, with 23 bases remaining between them. Germline CDR1 is SGDLS and CDR2 is YYNGEE. This CDR3 is 17 amino acids long. This chain's CDR3 is CASSGGVAESGSNIQYF. For the CDR3, the DNA is TGTGCCAGCAGCGGTGGGGTTGCTGAGAGTGGGAGTAACATTCAGTACTTC.

The CDR3 spells CASSWATSDYEQYF. DNA of the CDR3: TGTGCCAGCAGCTGGGCCACTAGCGACTACGAGCAGTACTTC. This chain connects TRBV5-4 to TRBJ2-7, with 7 bases that match TRBD2. Germline V gives CDR1 SGHNT, CDR2 YYREEE (reference sequence). The trim removed 3 bases at V and 3 bases at J, leaving 6 bases unmatched. The CDR3 totals 14 residues.